This T cell receptor beta chain appears in the sequencing data of a study of OX40 agonist ivuxolimab in advanced cancers. Study-wide context: The treatment was a fully human IgG2 OX40 agonist, ivuxolimab. Prior anti-PD-1, anti-PD-L1 or anti-CTLA-4 therapy did not bar entry, and more than 35% had some. Subjects had a mean age of around 60 years, with a range of roughly 20 to 79; around 80% were male. Overall study findings and caveats: Compared with others, partial responders at 0.1-3.0 mg/kg displayed clonal expansion among the lowest.

Worth noting for this clone: Its antigen is currently unknown.

Here immunoSEQ multiplex PCR was the method, and the copy in TCRdb shows in-frame clones only, minus some. Of 65,000 to 70,000 clones in the sample, approximately 90% were seen once. J gave up 5 bases and V 2 bases, and 5 bases lay outside the gene matches. Germline values: CDR1 LGHNA, CDR2 YNFKEQ. CDR3 length: 15 amino acids. The clonotype comes from an adult with an advanced solid tumor such as melanoma, head and neck, liver or kidney cancer. J is TRBJ2-1 and V is TRBV4-2; 8 bases align to TRBD2. The source was CD4+ or CD8+ T cells sorted from blood, collected in a trial of the OX40 agonist ivuxolimab. The CDR3 sequence: CASSQLAGSNNEQFF. The CDR3, as DNA: TGTGCCAGCAGCCAATTAGCGGGGAGCAACAATGAGCAGTTCTTC.